This T cell receptor (beta chain) was recovered during a study of regulatory T cells in long-lasting Graves disease. Study background: Persistent cases were those of Graves' disease that involved over 5 years of antithyroid drugs with positive TSH receptor antibodies. Broader study findings: Persistent Graves' patients showed a TCR diversity that was lower than that of newly diagnosed ones. New patients shared 950 to 1,000 public clonotypes, fewer than the approximately 2,500 shared by persistent patients.

This clonotype was seen ten or more times. Its antigen remains unknown. Time point defined: persistent/refractory GD, antithyroid drugs over 5 years with positive TRAb. RNA extracted from PBMCs served as the sequencing template. Germline V gene sequence: CDR1 GTSNPN, CDR2 SVGIG (reference sequence). The V and J ends lost 0 bases and 6 bases respectively, with 14 bases between them. The CDR3 is made up of 14 amino acids. TCR beta libraries were built with iRepertoire HTBI primers and Arm-PCR of CDR3 regions. In TCRdb, the multiplex PCR reads were re-called with MiXCR into one record per CDR3 protein. The table has 300,000 to 500,000 distinct CDR3 sequences, less than 25% seen once.

The input for sequencing was peripheral blood mononuclear cells (PBMCs), taken when the disease was refractory, from a patient treated with antithyroid drugs. This TCR was sampled from a female donor with Graves disease. The chain recombines TRBV30 with TRBJ1-2; the D gene is possibly TRBD1 (5 bases). The CDR3 nucleotides read TGTGCCTGGAGTGTACAGACAGCGAAGGATGGCTACACCTTC. As protein: CAWSVQTAKDGYTF.